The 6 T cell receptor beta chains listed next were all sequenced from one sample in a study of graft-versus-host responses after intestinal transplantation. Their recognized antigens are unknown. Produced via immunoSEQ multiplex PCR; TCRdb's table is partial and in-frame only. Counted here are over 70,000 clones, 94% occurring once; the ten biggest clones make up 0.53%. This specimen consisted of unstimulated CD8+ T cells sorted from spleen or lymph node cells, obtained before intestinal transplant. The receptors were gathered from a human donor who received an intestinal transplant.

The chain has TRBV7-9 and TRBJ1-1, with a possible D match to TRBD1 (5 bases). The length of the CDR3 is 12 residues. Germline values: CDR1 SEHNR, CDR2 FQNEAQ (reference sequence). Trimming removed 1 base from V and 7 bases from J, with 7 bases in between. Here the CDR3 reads CASSLEGLEAFF. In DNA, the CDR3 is TGTGCCAGCAGCTTAGAGGGACTTGAAGCTTTCTTT.

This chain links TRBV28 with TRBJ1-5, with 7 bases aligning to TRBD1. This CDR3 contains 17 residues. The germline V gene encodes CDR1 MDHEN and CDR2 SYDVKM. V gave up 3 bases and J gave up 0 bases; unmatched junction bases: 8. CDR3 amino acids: CASSLGDSLYSNQPQHF. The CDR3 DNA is TGTGCCAGCAGTTTGGGGGACAGCCTTTATAGCAATCAGCCCCAGCATTTT.

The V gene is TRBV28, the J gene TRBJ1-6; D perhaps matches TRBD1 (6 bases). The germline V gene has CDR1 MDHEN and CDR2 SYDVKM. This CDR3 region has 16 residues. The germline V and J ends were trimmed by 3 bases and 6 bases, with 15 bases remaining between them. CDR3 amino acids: CASSFFGGASNSPLHF. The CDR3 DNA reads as TGTGCCAGCAGTTTTTTTGGGGGGGCGAGTAATTCACCCCTCCACTTT.

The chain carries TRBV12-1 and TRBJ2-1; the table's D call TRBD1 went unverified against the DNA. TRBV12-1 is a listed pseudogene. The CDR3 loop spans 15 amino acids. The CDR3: CASSLTGTGRNEQFF. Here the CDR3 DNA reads TGTGCCAGCAGCTTAACCGGGACAGGGAGGAATGAGCAGTTCTTC.

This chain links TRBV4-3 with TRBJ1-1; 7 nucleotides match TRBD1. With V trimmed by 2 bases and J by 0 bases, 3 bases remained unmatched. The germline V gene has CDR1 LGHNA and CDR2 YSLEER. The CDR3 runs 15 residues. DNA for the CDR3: TGCGCCAGCAGCCAAAAACAGGGGATGAACACTGAAGCTTTCTTT. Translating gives CASSQKQGMNTEAFF.

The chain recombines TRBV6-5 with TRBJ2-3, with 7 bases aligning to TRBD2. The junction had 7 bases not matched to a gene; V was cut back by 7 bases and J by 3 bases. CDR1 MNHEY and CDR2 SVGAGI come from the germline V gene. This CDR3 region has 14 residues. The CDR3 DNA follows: TGTGCCAGCACGGCCTGGGGGGGAACAGATACGCAGTATTTT. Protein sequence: CASTAWGGTDTQYF.